This T cell receptor beta chain was captured by sequencing in a study of CD8 T cells in Susac syndrome (dated by TCRdb to about 2019). Some background on the complete study: The study used repertoire sequencing to test whether antigen drove CD8+ T cell activation and differentiation in Susac syndrome.

Concerning this clonotype: It has no known antigen specificity. Base qualities are not provided; no much larger clone lies one nucleotide away.

RNA was extracted with the RNeasy kit and about 0.5 to 1 ug was reverse transcribed using random hexamers. The immunoSEQ multiplex PCR assay, which covers 54 Vbeta and 13 Jbeta segments, was used to amplify TCR beta CDR3 regions. To correct PCR amplification bias, a synthetic template baseline was used for both primer optimization and computational correction. Per the authors' processing: Reads were annotated to V, D and J genes per IMGT and analyzed with immunoSEQ Analyzer, keeping only productive sequences. Clonality was computed as one minus Shannon entropy normalized by log2 of the number of productive unique sequences. For each patient and control, public and private clones were evaluated within the 100 most prevalent clones. Susac-specific clones were defined as absent from healthy and MS cohorts, about 1,000 published viral clones and other ImmuneACCESS disease sequences. TCRdb's own reprocessing of the public reads used fastp at Q25 and MiXCR and kept productive beta chains. Rows merge per CDR3 protein into single entries with the most common DNA and genes. These V and J calls derive from TCRdb rather than the authors' analysis. Within this sample are 150,000 or so distinct CDR3 sequences, with about 92% of them counted one time only. Of the sample, around 0.075% falls within the top ten clones.

According to the germline V gene, CDR1 reads SGHRS and CDR2 reads YFSETQ. Trimming removed 4 bases from V and 5 bases from J; the gene matches leave 12 bases unexplained. Including cysteine and phenylalanine, the CDR3 has 16 amino acids. The CDR3 DNA has 48 bases and is translated from base 1. Broad study findings and their caveats: The TCR sequencing and HLA analysis was acknowledged to have included a relatively small number of individuals.

High-throughput TCR beta sequencing profiled peripheral blood CD8+ and CD4+ T cells from healthy donors, Susac syndrome patients and multiple sclerosis patients. Healthy donors were included as age- and sex-matched controls. Bulk CD8+ and CD4+ T cells were purified by magnetic negative isolation, while CD8+ TEMRA cells were enriched using FACS. Blood was collected in EDTA tubes and processed within 24 hours, with PBMCs isolated through density gradient centrifugation. PBMCs destined for TCR sequencing were cryopreserved in liquid nitrogen and later thawed in a 37 °C water bath. The sorted or isolated CD4+, CD8+ and CD8+ TEMRA cells reached a purity of at least 90%.

The V and J segments used are TRBV5-1 and TRBJ2-1; TRBD2 matches 7 bases in the middle. Sample: CD4+ T cells from PBMCs. This sequence was found in a human donor in good health. The nucleotide sequence reads as follows: TGCGCCAGCAGCCCCCGATGGGCAGGGACTAACAATGAGCAGTTCTTC. Protein translation: CASSPRWAGTNNEQFF.